The rows below give T cell receptor beta chains drawn from one sample of a study of shared T cell receptors in the human thymus. Produced via immunoSEQ multiplex PCR; TCRdb's table is partial and in-frame only. The sample lists more than 550,000 clones, approximately 87% occurring once. The sample was also linked to a second study, of human thymus T cells.

Sequencing used thymocytes. These receptors were obtained from a boy under two years old with a congenital heart defect. CDR3s include the opening cysteine and the closing phenylalanine or tryptophan. D genes are given only for firm matches. Rows may omit the clone size; those that give it use once, few, many or a size class.

V gene	D gene	clone size	J gene	CDR3 protein	CDR3 DNA
TRBV5-5	.	.	TRBJ2-3	CASSLVWWEYHTQYF	TGTGCCAGCAGCTTGGTCTGGTGGGAGTACCATACGCAGTATTTT
TRBV5-1	TRBD2	.	TRBJ2-5	CASSSGTSGDPQETQYF	TGCGCCAGCAGCTCCGGGACTAGCGGCGACCCACAAGAGACCCAGTACTTC
TRBV4-3	TRBD1	.	TRBJ1-2	CASSQRKTGDNYGYTF	TGCGCCAGCAGCCAGAGAAAGACAGGGGATAACTATGGCTACACCTTC
TRBV4-3	TRBD2	.	TRBJ2-7	CASSQTGTSGRVYEQYF	TGCGCCAGCAGCCAGACGGGGACTAGCGGGAGGGTCTACGAGCAGTACTTC
TRBV19	.	.	TRBJ1-3	CASTGLPGPSGNTIYF	TGTGCCAGTACAGGATTGCCTGGTCCCTCTGGAAACACCATATATTTT
TRBV28	TRBD2	.	TRBJ2-3	CASSYSSGLSGGTDTQYF	TGTGCCAGCAGTTACTCTAGCGGACTCTCGGGGGGCACAGATACGCAGTATTTT
TRBV4-3	.	few	TRBJ2-6	CASSQDLGWGRGNHSGANVLTF	TGCGCCAGCAGCCAAGATCTTGGGTGGGGGAGGGGGAACCACTCTGGGGCCAACGTCCTGACTTTC
TRBV28	.	.	TRBJ2-7	CASSVAPYEQYF	TGTGCCAGCAGCGTTGCGCCCTACGAGCAGTACTTC
TRBV21-1	.	.	TRBJ2-7	CASSKERTGGHEQYF	TGTGCCAGCAGCAAGGAGCGGACAGGGGGACACGAGCAGTACTTC
TRBV7-9	.	.	TRBJ1-1	CASNLEANTEAFF	TGTGCCAGCAACCTTGAGGCGAACACTGAAGCTTTCTTT
TRBV19	TRBD2	.	TRBJ2-1	CASSTRSGLNEQFF	TGTGCCAGTAGTACACGTAGCGGGTTGAATGAGCAGTTCTTC
TRBV30	.	.	TRBJ1-2	CAESVGGIWNGYTF	TGTGCCGAATCAGTGGGGGGAATTTGGAATGGCTACACCTTC
TRBV4-3	TRBD1	.	TRBJ1-3	CASSQDGTVGNTIYF	TGCGCCAGCAGCCAAGATGGGACAGTTGGAAACACCATATATTTT
TRBV30	TRBD1	.	TRBJ2-5	CAWSVGTGGQETQYF	TGTGCCTGGAGTGTAGGGACAGGGGGCCAAGAGACCCAGTACTTC
TRBV28	TRBD1	.	TRBJ1-5	CASSLILGQGGGQPQHF	TGTGCCAGCAGCCTTATACTTGGACAGGGGGGGGGTCAGCCCCAGCATTTT
TRBV23-1	.	.	TRBJ1-1	CASSRVGGKPKADTEAFF	TGCGCCAGCAGTCGGGTTGGAGGGAAGCCCAAAGCGGACACTGAAGCTTTCTTT
TRBV9	.	.	TRBJ2-2	CASSVDRAYATGELFF	TGTGCCAGCAGCGTAGACAGGGCATATGCTACCGGGGAGCTGTTTTTT
TRBV5-1	TRBD2	once	TRBJ2-1	CASSFGAGGYNEQFF	TGCGCCAGCAGCTTTGGAGCGGGAGGGTACAATGAGCAGTTCTTC
TRBV28	TRBD1	.	TRBJ1-1	CASSLVRGTGSNTEAFF	TGTGCCAGCAGTTTAGTAAGGGGGACAGGGAGCAACACTGAAGCTTTCTTT
TRBV18	TRBD1	.	TRBJ1-6	CASSQQGADSPLHF	TGTGCCAGCTCACAACAGGGGGCGGATTCCCCCCTCCACTTT
TRBV25-1	.	.	TRBJ2-2	CASSEYSLNTGELFF	TGTGCCAGCAGTGAATATTCACTTAACACCGGGGAGCTGTTTTTT
TRBV9	TRBD2	.	TRBJ2-3	CASSAPPGGSTDTQYF	TGTGCCAGCAGCGCCCCCCCGGGAGGCAGCACAGATACGCAGTATTTT
TRBV7-8	TRBD1	.	TRBJ2-7	CASSIAQRNFRDRGYEQYF	TGTGCCAGCAGCATCGCCCAACGAAATTTCCGGGACAGGGGATACGAGCAGTACTTC
TRBV19	.	.	TRBJ2-1	CASSIGSRTILSNNEQFF	TGTGCCAGTAGTATAGGTTCGAGGACTATCCTATCCAACAATGAGCAGTTCTTC
TRBV9	TRBD1	.	TRBJ2-7	CASSREQGNEQYF	TGTGCCAGCAGCAGGGAACAGGGGAACGAGCAGTACTTC
TRBV13	.	.	TRBJ1-1	CASSFEGDTEAFF	TGTGCCAGCAGCTTTGAAGGGGACACTGAAGCTTTCTTT
TRBV27	.	.	TRBJ2-7	CASSFKPRHREQYF	TGTGCCAGCAGTTTTAAACCACGGCACAGGGAGCAGTACTTC
TRBV4-1	.	.	TRBJ2-7	CASSQDLAPSSYEQYF	TGCGCCAGCAGCCAAGATCTAGCGCCCAGCTCCTACGAGCAGTACTTC
TRBV2	TRBD1	.	TRBJ1-6	CASSASDRDNSPLHF	TGTGCCAGCAGTGCTTCGGACAGGGACAATTCACCCCTCCACTTT
TRBV4-3	.	.	TRBJ1-1	CASSQEHRGNRLNTEAFF	TGCGCCAGCAGCCAAGAACACCGTGGAAACAGATTGAACACTGAAGCTTTCTTT
TRBV18	TRBD1	.	TRBJ2-7	CASSPPGTGSSEQYF	TGTGCCAGCTCACCGCCCGGGACAGGGTCTTCCGAGCAGTACTTC
TRBV7-9	TRBD1	.	TRBJ1-5	CASSPPDRANSNQPQHF	TGTGCCAGCAGCCCCCCCGACAGGGCGAATAGCAATCAGCCCCAGCATTTT
TRBV12-5	.	.	TRBJ1-1	CASGPSREVNTEAFF	TGTGCTAGTGGTCCAAGTCGGGAGGTGAACACTGAAGCTTTCTTT
TRBV6-1	TRBD2	.	TRBJ2-1	CASSVPRGTYNEQFF	TGTGCCAGCAGTGTACCGCGGGGGACCTACAATGAGCAGTTCTTC
TRBV29-1	TRBD1	.	TRBJ2-2	CSVVTGDNTGELFF	TGCAGCGTAGTGACAGGGGATAACACCGGGGAGCTGTTTTTT
TRBV19	TRBD2	.	TRBJ2-5	CATSGELRGVKKAKETQYF	TGTGCCACCTCCGGGGAGCTGCGGGGGGTCAAGAAGGCCAAAGAGACCCAGTACTTC
TRBV7-2	TRBD1	.	TRBJ1-4	CASSPTTGELFF	TGTGCCAGCAGCCCCACGACAGGGGAACTGTTTTTT
TRBV28	.	.	TRBJ2-1	CASRFIGRGEQFF	TGTGCCAGCAGGTTCATTGGGCGGGGAGAGCAGTTCTTC
TRBV27	.	.	TRBJ2-2	CASSLSLSSANTGELFF	TGTGCCAGCAGTTTATCGCTAAGTAGCGCGAACACCGGGGAGCTGTTTTTT
TRBV6-6	.	.	TRBJ1-1	CASSRRRTANTEAFF	TGTGCCAGCAGTCGTCGCAGGACAGCTAACACTGAAGCTTTCTTT
TRBV5-6	TRBD1	.	TRBJ1-1	CASSGTRQGLLNTEAFF	TGTGCCAGCAGTGGTACTAGACAGGGGCTTTTGAACACTGAAGCTTTCTTT
TRBV9	.	.	TRBJ2-3	CASSPTFGGPWTTDTQYF	TGTGCCAGCAGCCCGACTTTTGGAGGGCCTTGGACCACAGATACGCAGTATTTT
TRBV27	.	.	TRBJ1-4	CASSFAGANEKLFF	TGTGCCAGCAGTTTCGCCGGAGCTAATGAAAAACTGTTTTTT
TRBV19	.	.	TRBJ1-1	CASSKGQGTNTEAFF	TGTGCCAGTAGTAAAGGCCAGGGGACGAACACTGAAGCTTTCTTT
TRBV4-1	TRBD1	.	TRBJ1-2	CASSQERQGDGYTF	TGCGCCAGCAGCCAGGAAAGACAGGGTGATGGCTACACCTTC
TRBV9	.	.	TRBJ2-1	CASSTLGHEQFF	TGTGCCAGCAGCACACTAGGACATGAGCAGTTCTTC
TRBV6-1	.	.	TRBJ1-1	CASSDRNTEAFF	TGTGCCAGCAGTGACAGGAACACTGAAGCTTTCTTT
TRBV28	TRBD1	.	TRBJ1-1	CASSLYRGQGDTEAFF	TGTGCCAGCAGCCTCTACAGGGGGCAGGGGGACACTGAAGCTTTCTTT